This T cell receptor beta chain was obtained from a study of tumor-infiltrating lymphocytes in primary liver carcinoma. Study as a whole: Productive TCRbeta reads per sample were roughly 3.5 to 7.5 million, not differing by tissue. Study-level points and caveats: Among the pair types, tumor region pairs showed more overlap than tumor-adjacent and tumor-blood pairs.

The study extracted blood RNA from unsorted whole blood and also extracted germline DNA. Comment on this clonotype: Its antigen is unknown.

Starting material of 450 to 500 ng total RNA yielded TCR beta cDNA via a constant-region primer. Three nested multiplex PCR rounds, a slightly modified ARM-PCR, produced the libraries for TCR beta. TCRdb reanalysed the multiplex PCR reads using MiXCR and keeps one entry per CDR3 protein. The sample includes around 330,000 distinct CDR3 sequences, approximately 60% of them seen just once. Sequencing was done on a sample of peripheral blood. The receptor's source is a man aged 35-49 years with primary liver carcinoma and hepatitis B virus infection.

In DNA form, the CDR3 reads TGCGCCAGCAGCTTTTGGGACAGGGAGGAGACCCAGTACTTC. Amino acid sequence: CASSFWDREETQYF. This chain links TRBV10-2 with TRBJ2-5, with 9 bases aligning to TRBD1. J was trimmed by 5 bases and V by 6 bases; bases with no gene match: 7. This CDR3 is built from 14 residues. Germline loops: CDR1 WSHSY, CDR2 SAAADI.